This TCR beta chain was captured in a study of CD8 T cells in Susac syndrome (dated by TCRdb to between 2018 and 2021). General notes on the study: Whether CD8+ T cell activation and differentiation in Susac syndrome was antigen driven was tested using repertoire sequencing. CD8+ T cell repertoire clonality was compared between about a dozen healthy donors, around 14 Susac syndrome patients and roughly 15 multiple sclerosis patients. The paper as a whole reports these results and caveats: The number of individuals in the TCR sequencing and HLA analysis was acknowledged as relatively small.

Taken from the germline V gene, the CDR1 and CDR2 loops are SGHDT and YYEEEE. Clipping removes 4 bases from V and 5 bases from J, with 8 as the unmatched junction base count. From the cysteine through the phenylalanine, the CDR3 covers 14 amino acids. Of all the DNA, just the CDR3 is kept, 42 bases in frame from base 1. RNA was extracted with the RNeasy kit and roughly 0.5 to 1 ug was reverse transcribed using random hexamers. The immunoSEQ multiplex PCR assay, covering 54 Vbeta and 13 Jbeta segments, was used to amplify TCR beta CDR3 regions. To correct PCR amplification bias, a synthetic template baseline was used for both primer optimization and computational correction. The paper's processing steps were these. Reads were assigned to V, D and J genes according to IMGT and analyzed in immunoSEQ Analyzer, with only productive sequences retained. To calculate clonality, Shannon entropy was normalized by log2 of the number of productive unique sequences and then subtracted from one. For each patient and control, public and private clones were evaluated within the 100 most prevalent clones. Clones were defined as Susac-specific when absent from the healthy and MS cohorts, from fewer than 1,300 published viral clones and from other ImmuneACCESS disease sequences. TCRdb cleaned the public reads at Q25 with fastp, built clones with MiXCR and kept in-frame beta chains. Records with the same CDR3 protein are collapsed into one entry carrying the most frequent genes and DNA. These V and J calls are TCRdb output, not the study's own analysis. The sample table lists 250,000 to 350,000 distinct CDR3 sequences, approximately 81% of them with a count of one. The ten largest clones capture around 0.12% of the sample.

Peripheral blood CD8+ and CD4+ T cells from healthy donors, Susac syndrome patients and multiple sclerosis patients were profiled by high-throughput TCR beta sequencing. The multiple sclerosis controls were treatment-naive patients who had stable or active relapsing-remitting disease and met the revised McDonald criteria. Bulk CD8+ and CD4+ T cells were purified by magnetic negative isolation, while CD8+ TEMRA cells were enriched using FACS. Blood was drawn into EDTA tubes, processed within 24 hours, and PBMCs were isolated by density gradient centrifugation. PBMCs intended for TCR sequencing were frozen in liquid nitrogen and were later thawed in a 37 degrees C water bath. Purity of sorted or isolated CD4+, CD8+ and CD8+ TEMRA cells was at least 90%. As for this clonotype: The clone's antigen remains unknown. No much larger clonotype is one base removed from it; base qualities were not supplied.

This receptor chain uses TRBV5-6 and TRBJ2-7, with 8 bases matching TRBD1. This sequence originates from a human donor with multiple sclerosis. The specimen sequenced was CD8+ T cells from PBMCs. CDR3 region: CASSPRDRNHEQYF. The DNA is as follows: TGTGCCAGCAGCCCTAGGGACAGGAACCACGAGCAGTACTTC.